Sequencing of this T cell receptor (beta chain) was carried out in a study of type 1 regulatory T cells. TCRdb reprocessed the reads with MiXCR, giving one entry per CDR3 protein. The table has over 55,000 distinct CDR3 sequences, 50% to 70% seen once. The CDR3 loop spans 11 amino acids. Germline V gene lookup returns CDR1 DFQATT and CDR2 SNEGSKA (reference sequence). V lost 8 bases and J lost 4, with 12 bases in between. Remarks on this clonotype: What it binds is unknown.

This TCR came from a human donor in good health. Sequenced input: cultured T cells, either the whole culture or a sorted T cell fraction (not recorded which). Specified subset: Tr1-enriched cell product generated in vitro against host alloantigens. This chain links TRBV20-1 with TRBJ2-7; no firm D call. The CDR3 DNA sequence: TGCAGTACCATAGACGGTTACGAGCAGTACTTC. This gives the protein CSTIDGYEQYF.